This TCR beta chain is drawn from a study of shared T cell receptors in the human thymus. The CDR3 is made up of 19 amino acids. V gave up 3 bases and J gave up 8 bases, with 31 bases separating them. Germline loops: CDR1 MDHEN, CDR2 SYDVKM. Generated by immunoSEQ multiplex PCR, the TCRdb table keeps only in-frame clones and is missing some. The top ten clones hold more than 0.009% of a sample with 500,000 to 850,000 clones, around 87% of them seen once. These data also formed part of another study, on human thymus T cells. Per that paper: Infants, healthy and Finnish, who were having corrective surgery for congenital heart defects served as donors. The thymus tissue came from resections taken during corrective heart surgery. In thymic and blood repertoires alike, V and J usage looked biased. Overlap was high between thymic repertoires from unrelated individuals, as reported in related research.

The V and J genes are TRBV28 and TRBJ1-2; a possible D gene is TRBD1 (5 bases). The TCR comes from a boy under three years old with a congenital heart defect. Input material: thymocytes. The DNA for the CDR3 is TGTGCCAGCAGTTTCTCCCGGGAGGGGACCCTTTACCCTTATAACGGCTACACCTTC. It codes for CASSFSREGTLYPYNGYTF.